These 4 T cell receptor beta chains came from one sample sequenced in a study of blood T cells in healthy people across ages. The second PCR ran about 6 to 12 cycles with a sample-barcoded 5' primer and J-beta primers. TCRdb used MiXCR to reprocess the 5' RACE reads, holding one entry per CDR3 protein. This sample carries around 650,000 distinct CDR3 sequences, approximately 30% of them seen once, and the ten largest clones take approximately 15%. Material for sequencing was blood. All receptors come from a woman of 80 years or more in good health.

This clonotype was observed many times. This chain uses TRBV29-1 with TRBJ1-2, with D possibly being TRBD1 (5 bases). Germline V gives CDR1 SQVTM, CDR2 ANQGSEA. V lost 3 bases, J lost 4 bases, and 9 bases lay in between. This CDR3 has 12 amino acids. Written as DNA, the CDR3 is TGCAGCGTTGATGGGCAGGGCTATGGCTACACCTTC. As protein: CSVDGQGYGYTF.

Many counts were recorded for this clonotype. The genes are TRBV10-3 and TRBJ2-1; 14 bases align to TRBD2. After removal of 6 bases from V and 7 bases from J, the junction contained 8 bases not matched to a gene. The CDR3 contains 16 residues. The germline V gene has CDR1 ENHRY and CDR2 SYGVKD. CDR3 loop: CAISPGLAGGRNEQFF. CDR3 sequence (DNA): TGTGCCATCAGCCCCGGACTAGCGGGGGGTAGGAATGAGCAGTTCTTC.

This clonotype was detected a few times. V and J are TRBV5-1 and TRBJ1-1, with a tentative D call TRBD1 (5 bases). Trimming shortened V by 6 bases and J by 5 bases, and 17 bases separated the two germline ends. From germline, CDR1 is SGHRS and CDR2 YFSETQ. The CDR3 is 14 residues long. In DNA, the CDR3 is TGCGCCAGCAATGCTCAGGGCGCGGGGACTGAAGCTTTCTTT. This codes for CASNAQGAGTEAFF.

This clonotype was detected ten times or more. Given a much more abundant clone one base away, this may be a read error. The chain combines TRBV7-2 with TRBJ2-4; TRBD1 matches 7 bases. Germline lookup yields CDR1 SGHTA and CDR2 FQGNSA. This CDR3 contains 15 residues. Trimming cost V 1 base and J 7 bases; bases outside gene matches: 7. CDR3 protein: CASSLDWGRGNIQYF. Written as DNA, the CDR3 is TGTGCCAGCAGCTTAGATTGGGGCAGGGGGAACATTCAGTACTTC. The variable domain in full, completed from reference TRBV7-2 and TRBJ2-4, reads GAGVSQSPSNKVTEKGKDVELRCDPISGHTALYWYRQSLGQGLEFLIYFQGNSAPDKSGLPSDRFSAERTGGSVSTLTIQRTQQEDSAVYLCASSLDWGRGNIQYFGAGTRLSVL.